This entry lists 7 T cell receptor beta chains sequenced from one sample in a study of blood T cell repertoires in COVID-19 (TCRdb year 2020). The method behind the library was the immunoSEQ multiplex PCR assay. TCRdb took this table from immuneACCESS and kept in-frame rearrangements with V and J called. Such tables lack part of the clones; where checked against another copy, unresolved V genes explain under half of the gap, and the rest is unexplained. This sample has about 220,000 clones in its table, and roughly 84% of those were observed once. The ten largest clones add up to 3% to 3.5% of the sample. Input material: peripheral blood. Every receptor here comes from a woman aged 30 to 39 who had recovered from COVID-19.

The V gene is TRBV3-1 (or the pseudogene TRBV3-2), the J gene TRBJ1-2; 8 nucleotides line up with TRBD1. Germline CDR1 and CDR2: LGHDT and YNNKEL (reference sequence). This CDR3 has 15 residues. V shed 4 bases and J 6 bases; nucleotides not matched to a gene: 10. CDR3: CASSLSADRGNGYTF. DNA for the CDR3: TGTGCCAGCAGCCTCTCCGCTGACAGGGGAAATGGCTACACCTTC.

This sequence joins TRBV11-1 and TRBJ2-7; 10 bases align to TRBD1. Losses at the gene ends were 4 bases for V and 6 bases for J; bases not matched to a gene: 6. Per the germline V gene, CDR1 is SGHAT and CDR2 is FQDESV (reference sequence). This CDR3 contains 14 residues. For the CDR3, the DNA is TGTGCCAGCAGCTCCCGGGACAGGGGCTCCGAGCAGTACTTC. This codes for CASSSRDRGSEQYF.

The rearrangement uses TRBV6-5 and TRBJ2-7, with 7 bases that match TRBD1. Germline CDR1 reads MNHEY; CDR2 reads SVGAGI. J lost 1 base, V lost 2 bases, and 8 bases had no gene match. The CDR3 is 16 amino acids. CDR3 DNA: TGTGCCAGCAGTTACGGGACGCTACAGGGGTCCTACGAGCAGTACTTC. Its translation: CASSYGTLQGSYEQYF.

DNA for the CDR3: TGTGCCAGCAGTAAGCTAGCGTACGAGCAGTACTTC. Its translation: CASSKLAYEQYF. The chain carries TRBV12-3 or TRBV12-4 and TRBJ2-7; a weak D match, TRBD2 (6 bases). The length of the CDR3 is 12 residues. V lost 5 bases, J lost 4 bases, and 9 bases lay in between.

This chain uses TRBV30 with TRBJ2-5; D possibly corresponds to TRBD1 (6 bases). The V gene's germline CDR1 is GTSNPN and CDR2 SVGIG (reference sequence). The length of the CDR3 is 15 residues. V lost 0 bases, J lost 5 bases, and 16 bases lay in between. The CDR3 loop reads CAWSVLTGWYETQYF. The CDR3 DNA sequence: TGTGCCTGGAGTGTACTGACAGGATGGTACGAGACCCAGTACTTC.

The chain recombines TRBV5-5 with TRBJ2-2; D is unresolved. Germline V CDR1 and CDR2: SGHKS, YYEKEE (reference sequence). V lost 0 bases and J lost 9, with 6 bases in between. There are 12 residues in the CDR3. The CDR3 DNA is TGTGCCAGCAGCTTGGACAGCTGGGAGCTGTTTTTT. Amino acids: CASSLDSWELFF.

This sequence joins TRBV6-5 and TRBJ2-7; 12 nucleotides align to TRBD1. CDR1 and CDR2 from the germline V gene are MNHEY and SVGAGI. V was clipped by 5 bases and J by 4 bases; unmatched bases: 3. The CDR3 length is 14 residues. CDR3 sequence: CASSKGQGAYEQYF. The CDR3 DNA reads TGTGCCAGCAGTAAGGGACAGGGGGCTTACGAGCAGTACTTC.